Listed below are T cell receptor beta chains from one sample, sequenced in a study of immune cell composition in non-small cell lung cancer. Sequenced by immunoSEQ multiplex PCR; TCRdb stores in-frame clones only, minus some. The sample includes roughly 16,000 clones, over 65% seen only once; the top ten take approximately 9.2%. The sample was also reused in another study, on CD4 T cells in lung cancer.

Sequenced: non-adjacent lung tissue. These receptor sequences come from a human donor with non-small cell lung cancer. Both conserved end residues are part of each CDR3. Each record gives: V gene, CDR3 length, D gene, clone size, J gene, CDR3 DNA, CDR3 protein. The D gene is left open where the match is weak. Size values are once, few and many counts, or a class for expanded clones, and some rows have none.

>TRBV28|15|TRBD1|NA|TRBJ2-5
TGTGCCAGCAGCCGGCCTTCAGGGGGCGGGGAGACCCAGTACTTC
CASSRPSGGGETQYF
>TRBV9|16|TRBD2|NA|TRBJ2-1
TGTGCCAGCAGCGTAGAGGGGCTAGCGGCCTACAATGAGCAGTTCTTC
CASSVEGLAAYNEQFF
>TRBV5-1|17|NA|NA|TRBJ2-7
TGCGCCAGCAGCCTCAGAGGCGCAAACAGGGTCGGTTACGAGCAGTACTTC
CASSLRGANRVGYEQYF
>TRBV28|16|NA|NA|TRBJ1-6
TGTGCCAGCCGATACCCGGACGGCTCCTATAATTCACCCCTCCACTTT
CASRYPDGSYNSPLHF
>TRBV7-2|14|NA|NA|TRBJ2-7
TGTGCCAGCAGCCAGAACAGTGGTCCCTACGAGCAGTACTTC
CASSQNSGPYEQYF
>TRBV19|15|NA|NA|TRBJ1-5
TGTGCCAGTAGAAAAGGGGATCGCGGCAATCAGCCCCAGCATTTT
CASRKGDRGNQPQHF
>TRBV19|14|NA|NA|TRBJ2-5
TGTGCCAGCACGGGACAAGGTGGTAAGGAGACCCAGTACTTC
CASTGQGGKETQYF
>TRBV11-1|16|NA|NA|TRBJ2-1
TGTGCCAGCAGCTTACCCGAGTGGGGGGGCTTGGATGAGCAGCTCTTC
CASSLPEWGGLDEQLF
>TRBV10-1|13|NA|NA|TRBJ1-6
TGCGCCAGCAGTGACGGGCGGGGTTCACCCCTCCACTTT
CASSDGRGSPLHF
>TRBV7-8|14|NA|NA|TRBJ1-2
TGTGCCAGCAGCCTGTGGGGGGCTAACTATGGCTACACCTTC
CASSLWGANYGYTF
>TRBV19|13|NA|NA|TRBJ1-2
TGTGCCAGTAGTCAAGGGTTGAGCTATGGCTACACCTTC
CASSQGLSYGYTF
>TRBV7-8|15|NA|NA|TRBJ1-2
TGTGCCAGCAGCTTAGCCCCTATAGGAGCCTGGGGCTACACCTTC
CASSLAPIGAWGYTF
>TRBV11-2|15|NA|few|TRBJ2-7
TGTGCCAGCAGCTTAGATATGGCAGGGACCTACGAGCAGTACTTC
CASSLDMAGTYEQYF
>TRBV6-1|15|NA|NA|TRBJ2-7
TGTGCCAGCACCCAGGGTCACACCTATCCCTACGAGCAGTACTTC
CASTQGHTYPYEQYF
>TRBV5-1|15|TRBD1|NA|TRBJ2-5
TGCGCCAGCAGCTCCGGACAGGGGAGACAAGAGACCCAGTACTTC
CASSSGQGRQETQYF
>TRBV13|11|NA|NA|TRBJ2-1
TGTGCCAGCAGCTTAGTGGGGGAGCAGTTCTTC
CASSLVGEQFF
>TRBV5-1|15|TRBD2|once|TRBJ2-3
TGCGCCAGCTTGGGACTAGCGGGTAGCACAGATACGCAGTATTTT
CASLGLAGSTDTQYF
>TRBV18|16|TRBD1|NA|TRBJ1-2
TGTGCCAGCTCGCCGGGACAGGGAGCCGCTAACTATGGCTACACCTTC
CASSPGQGAANYGYTF
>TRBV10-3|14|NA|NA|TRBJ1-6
TGTGCCATCAGTGTACAGGGAGGGAATTCACCCCTCCACTTT
CAISVQGGNSPLHF
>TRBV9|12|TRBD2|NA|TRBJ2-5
TGTGCCAGCAGTGGTCCGGGGGGGACCCAGTACTTC
CASSGPGGTQYF
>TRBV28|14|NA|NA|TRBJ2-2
TGTGCCAGCAGTGCTGCCGCGAACACCGGGGAGCTGTTTTTT
CASSAAANTGELFF
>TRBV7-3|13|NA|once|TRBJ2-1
TGTGCCAGCAGCCCATCAGTAGACAATGAGCAGTTCTTC
CASSPSVDNEQFF
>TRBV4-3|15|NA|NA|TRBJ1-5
TGCGCCAGCAGCCAAAATAAAATAGGCAATCAGCCCCAGCATTTT
CASSQNKIGNQPQHF
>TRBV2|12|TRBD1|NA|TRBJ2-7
TGTGCCAGCACCAGGGGGCTCTACGAGCAGTACTTC
CASTRGLYEQYF
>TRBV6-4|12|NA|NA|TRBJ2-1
TGTGCCAGCACATTGATCGAGAGTGAGCAGTTCTTC
CASTLIESEQFF
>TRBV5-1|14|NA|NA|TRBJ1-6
TGCGCCAGCAGCTTGACAGGGAATAATTCACCCCTCCACTTT
CASSLTGNNSPLHF
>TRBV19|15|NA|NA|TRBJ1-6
TGTGCCAGTAAAGGGGCTAGCTCCTATAATTCACCCCTCCACTTT
CASKGASSYNSPLHF
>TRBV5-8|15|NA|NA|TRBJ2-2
TGTGCCAGCAGCTTGAGGATTCGAGGCACCGGGGAGCTGTTTTTT
CASSLRIRGTGELFF
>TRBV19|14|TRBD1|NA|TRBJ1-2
TGTGCCAGTAGTATTCAGGGGGCGCGGTATGGCTACACCTTC
CASSIQGARYGYTF
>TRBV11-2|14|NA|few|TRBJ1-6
TGTGCCAGCAGCTTAGCAGGGGTCGTTTCACCCCTCCACTTT
CASSLAGVVSPLHF
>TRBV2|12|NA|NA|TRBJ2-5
TGTGCCAGTTCAGAAGTCCCAGAGACCCAGTACTTC
CASSEVPETQYF
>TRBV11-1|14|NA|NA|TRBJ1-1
TGTGCCAGCAGCTTAGGTCCCATAAACACTGAAGCTTTCTTT
CASSLGPINTEAFF
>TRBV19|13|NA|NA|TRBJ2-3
TGTGCCAGTAGTATTAGAGGGGAGGATACGCAGTATTTT
CASSIRGEDTQYF
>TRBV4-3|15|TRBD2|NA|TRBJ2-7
TGCGCCAGCAGCCCCTTAGCGGGAGACTCCTACGAGCAGTACTTC
CASSPLAGDSYEQYF
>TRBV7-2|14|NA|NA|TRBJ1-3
TGTGCCAGCAGCTTTACAGGGCCTGGAAACACCATATATTTT
CASSFTGPGNTIYF
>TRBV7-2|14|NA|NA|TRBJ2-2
TGTGCCAGCAGCATCACGGTTAACACCGGGGAGCTGTTTTTT
CASSITVNTGELFF
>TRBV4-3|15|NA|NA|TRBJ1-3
TGCGCCAGCAGCCAAGCCGGGACTGCTGGAAACACCATATATTTT
CASSQAGTAGNTIYF
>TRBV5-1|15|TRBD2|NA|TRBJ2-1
TGCGCCAGCAGCTCCTTAGCGGGGGTCTACAATGAGCAGTTCTTC
CASSSLAGVYNEQFF
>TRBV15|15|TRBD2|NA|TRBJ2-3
TGTGCCACCAGCAGTGGGCGGGGGTTCACAGATACGCAGTATTTT
CATSSGRGFTDTQYF
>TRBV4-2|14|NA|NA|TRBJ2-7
TGTGCCAGCAGCTTAACAGGGAACTCCTACGAGCAGTACTTC
CASSLTGNSYEQYF
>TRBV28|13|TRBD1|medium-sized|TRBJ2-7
TGTGCCAGCAGTTTGAGGGGGCTCTACGAGCAGTACTTC
CASSLRGLYEQYF
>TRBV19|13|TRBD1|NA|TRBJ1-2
TGTGCCAGTAACCCCTGGACAGGTGGTGGCTACACCTTC
CASNPWTGGGYTF
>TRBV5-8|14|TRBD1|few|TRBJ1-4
TGTGCCAACTCAAGACAGGGAGTCGTTGAAAAACTGTTTTTT
CANSRQGVVEKLFF
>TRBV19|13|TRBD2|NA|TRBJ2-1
TGTGCCAGCGGGACTAGCGGGAACAATGAGCAGTTCTTC
CASGTSGNNEQFF
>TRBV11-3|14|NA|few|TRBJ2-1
TGTGCCAGCAGCCTAGCCGGGCTTAACAATGAGCAGTTCTTC
CASSLAGLNNEQFF
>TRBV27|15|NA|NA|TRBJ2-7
TGTGCCAGCAGATTGCTTTCCGCGGGGGCCCCCGAGCAGTACTTC
CASRLLSAGAPEQYF
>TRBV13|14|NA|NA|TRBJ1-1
TGTGCCAGCAGCTTAGTTACGGTGAACACTGAAGCTTTCTTT
CASSLVTVNTEAFF
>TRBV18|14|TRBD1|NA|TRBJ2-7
TGTGCCAGCTCACCAGGCCAGGGGGCGTACGAGCAGTACTTC
CASSPGQGAYEQYF
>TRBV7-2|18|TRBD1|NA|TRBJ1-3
TGTGCCAGCAGCTTAGAGGGACAGGGACCATTCTCTGGAAACACCATATATTTT
CASSLEGQGPFSGNTIYF
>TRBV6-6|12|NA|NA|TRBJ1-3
TGTGCCAGCAACGACCGAGGGAACACCATATATTTT
CASNDRGNTIYF